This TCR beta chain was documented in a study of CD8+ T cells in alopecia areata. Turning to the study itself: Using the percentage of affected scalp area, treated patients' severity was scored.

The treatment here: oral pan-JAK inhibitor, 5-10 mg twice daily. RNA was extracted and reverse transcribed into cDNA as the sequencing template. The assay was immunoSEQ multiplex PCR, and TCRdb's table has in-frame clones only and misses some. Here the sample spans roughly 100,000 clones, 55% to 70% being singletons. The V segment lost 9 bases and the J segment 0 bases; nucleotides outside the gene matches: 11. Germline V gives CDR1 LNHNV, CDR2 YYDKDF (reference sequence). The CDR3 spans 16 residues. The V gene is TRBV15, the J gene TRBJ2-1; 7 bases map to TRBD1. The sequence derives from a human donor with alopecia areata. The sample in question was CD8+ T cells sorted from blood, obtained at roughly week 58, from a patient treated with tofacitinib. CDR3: CATTGRNVGSYNEQFF. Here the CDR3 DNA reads TGTGCCACGACAGGGCGCAACGTAGGCTCCTACAATGAGCAGTTCTTC.